This TCR beta chain appears in the sequencing data of a study of beta chain features in type 1 diabetes. Study results and caveats: Healthy donors had naive, central memory and Treg TCRB repertoires that appeared less similar than those seen among patients. Moderate yet significant TCRB CDR3 shortening was seen in Type 1 diabetes patients in all four CD4+ subsets.

This clone was seen only a few times. Antigen specificity is unknown. Reverse transcription of all isolated RNA meant that expressed TCRB transcripts were sequenced. Profiled with immunoSEQ multiplex PCR; TCRdb holds only in-frame clones, not every one. Among 310,000 or so clones listed, approximately 9.9% were seen once. Germline-derived CDR1 and CDR2 are SGHRS and YFSETQ. V shed 1 base, J shed 8 bases, and the junction held 5 bases outside the gene matches. The CDR3 is made up of 14 amino acids. The material sequenced was central memory CD4+ T cells from blood. The gene calls are TRBV5-1 and TRBJ2-1; 8 bases fit TRBD1. This sequence was found in a young man with type 1 diabetes. The CDR3 loop is CASSLQGAKDEQFF. The CDR3 region has the DNA TGCGCCAGCAGCTTGCAGGGGGCTAAAGATGAGCAGTTCTTC.